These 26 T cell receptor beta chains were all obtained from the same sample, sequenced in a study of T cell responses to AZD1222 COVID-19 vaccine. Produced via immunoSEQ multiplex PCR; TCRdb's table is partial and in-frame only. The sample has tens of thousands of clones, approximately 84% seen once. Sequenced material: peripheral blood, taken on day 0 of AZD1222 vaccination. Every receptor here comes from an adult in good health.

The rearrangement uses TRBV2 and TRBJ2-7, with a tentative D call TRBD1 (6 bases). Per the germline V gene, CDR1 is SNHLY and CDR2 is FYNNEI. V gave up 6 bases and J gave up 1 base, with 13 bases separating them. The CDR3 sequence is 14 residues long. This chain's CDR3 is CASSARTESYEQYF. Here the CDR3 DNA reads TGTGCCAGCAGCGCTAGGACAGAATCCTACGAGCAGTACTTC.

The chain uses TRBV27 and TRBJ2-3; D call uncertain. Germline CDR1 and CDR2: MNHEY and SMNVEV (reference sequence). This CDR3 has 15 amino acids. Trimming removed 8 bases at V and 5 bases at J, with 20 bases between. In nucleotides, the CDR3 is TGTGCCAGCCAGACCCTGGCGAGGATGGGAGATACGCAGTATTTT. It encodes CASQTLARMGDTQYF.

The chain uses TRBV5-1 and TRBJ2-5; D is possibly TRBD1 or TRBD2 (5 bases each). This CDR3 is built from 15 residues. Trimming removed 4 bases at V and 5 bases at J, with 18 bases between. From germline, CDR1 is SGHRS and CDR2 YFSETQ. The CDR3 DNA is TGCGCCAGCAGCGTAATCGGGGCCTCCGGGGAGACCCAGTACTTC. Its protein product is CASSVIGASGETQYF.

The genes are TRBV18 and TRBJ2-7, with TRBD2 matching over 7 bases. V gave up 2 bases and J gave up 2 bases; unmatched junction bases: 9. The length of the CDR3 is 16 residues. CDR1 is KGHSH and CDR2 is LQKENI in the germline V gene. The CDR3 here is CASSPTNGGSAYEQYF. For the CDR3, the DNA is TGTGCCAGCTCACCAACTAACGGGGGGTCAGCCTACGAGCAGTACTTC.

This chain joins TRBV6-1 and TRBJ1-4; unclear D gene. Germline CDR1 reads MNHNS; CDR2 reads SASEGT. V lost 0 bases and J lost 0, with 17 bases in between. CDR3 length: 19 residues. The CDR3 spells CASSEAAKNIVATNEKLFF. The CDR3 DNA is TGTGCCAGCAGTGAAGCGGCAAAGAACATAGTTGCAACTAATGAAAAACTGTTTTTT.

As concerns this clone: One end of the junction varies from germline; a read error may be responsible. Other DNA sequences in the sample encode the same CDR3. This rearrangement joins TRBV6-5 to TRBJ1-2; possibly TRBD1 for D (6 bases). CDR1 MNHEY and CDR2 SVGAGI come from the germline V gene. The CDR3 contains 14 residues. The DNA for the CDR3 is TGTGCCAGCAGGCCCCGGAGGGGGGGTTATGGCTATACCTTC. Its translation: CASRPRRGGYGYTF.

Here the CDR3 DNA reads TGTGCTAGTGGTTTGGGCAGGGAGGGAAACACCATATATTTT. As protein: CASGLGREGNTIYF. The chain uses TRBV12-5 and TRBJ1-3, with D perhaps matching TRBD1 (5 bases). V lost 1 base, J lost 4 bases, and 8 bases lay in between. The germline gives CDR1 LGHNT, CDR2 FRNRAP. The CDR3 spans 14 residues.

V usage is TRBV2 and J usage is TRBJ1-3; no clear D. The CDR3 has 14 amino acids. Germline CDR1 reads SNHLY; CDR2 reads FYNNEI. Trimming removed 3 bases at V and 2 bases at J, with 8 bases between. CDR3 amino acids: CASSEDRAGNTIYF. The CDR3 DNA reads TGTGCCAGCAGTGAGGATAGGGCTGGAAACACCATATATTTT.

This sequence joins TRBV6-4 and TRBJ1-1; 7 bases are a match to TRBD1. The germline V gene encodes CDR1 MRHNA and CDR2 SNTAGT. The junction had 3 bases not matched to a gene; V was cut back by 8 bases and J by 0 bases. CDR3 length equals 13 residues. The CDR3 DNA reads TGTGCCAGCTCGGGACAGATGAACACTGAAGCTTTCTTT. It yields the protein CASSGQMNTEAFF.

CDR3 sequence: CASSLAGVLNTEAFF. Written as DNA, the CDR3 is TGTGCCAGCAGTTTAGCAGGGGTTTTGAACACTGAAGCTTTCTTT. V gene TRBV28 combines with J gene TRBJ1-1; a weak D match, TRBD1 (6 bases). Germline lookup yields CDR1 MDHEN and CDR2 SYDVKM. The V and J ends lost 2 bases and 0 bases respectively, with 10 bases between them. The CDR3 consists of 15 residues.

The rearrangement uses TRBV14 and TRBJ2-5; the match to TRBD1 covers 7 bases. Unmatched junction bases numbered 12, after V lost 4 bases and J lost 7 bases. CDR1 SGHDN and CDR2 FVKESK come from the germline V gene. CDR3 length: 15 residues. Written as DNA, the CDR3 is TGTGCCAGCAGCCCACTGGGACAGCCACCGAGGACCCAGTACTTC. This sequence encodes CASSPLGQPPRTQYF.

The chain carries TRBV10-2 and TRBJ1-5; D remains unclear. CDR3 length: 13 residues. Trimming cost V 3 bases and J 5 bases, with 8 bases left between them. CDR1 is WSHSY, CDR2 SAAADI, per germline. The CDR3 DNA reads TGCGCCAGCAGTGATTTGGGCGATCAGCCCCAGCATTTT. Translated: CASSDLGDQPQHF.

CDR3 loop: CASRPLDSLRGTGELFF. The CDR3 DNA reads as TGTGCCAGTAGGCCCCTGGACAGTTTACGAGGCACCGGGGAGCTGTTTTTT. The chain recombines TRBV19 with TRBJ2-2; tentative D call: TRBD1 (6 bases). V was trimmed by 6 bases and J by 4 bases, leaving 21 bases between them. Germline CDR1 and CDR2: LNHDA and SQIVND (reference sequence). The CDR3 extends over 17 amino acids. Full variable domain (remainder filled in from reference TRBV19 and TRBJ2-2): DGGITQSPKYLFRKEGQNVTLSCEQNLNHDAMYWYRQDPGQGLRLIYYSQIVNDFQKGDIAEGYSVSREKKESFPLTVTSAQKNPTAFYLCASRPLDSLRGTGELFFGEGSRLTVL.

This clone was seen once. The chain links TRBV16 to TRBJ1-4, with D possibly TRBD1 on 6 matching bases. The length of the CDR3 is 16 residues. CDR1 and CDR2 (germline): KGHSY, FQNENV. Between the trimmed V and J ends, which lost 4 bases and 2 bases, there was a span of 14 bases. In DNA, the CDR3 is TGTGCCAGCAGCCTGGGGGCGCCTTCGACTAATGAAAAACTGTTTTTT. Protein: CASSLGAPSTNEKLFF.

DNA of the CDR3: TGTGCCAGCAGCCTGGATACCGGGGAGCTGTTTTTT. Translation gives CASSLDTGELFF. The V gene is TRBV7-3, the J gene TRBJ2-2, with D uncertain. The CDR3 runs 12 residues. CDR1 is SGHTA and CDR2 is FQGTGA in the germline V gene. The ends were cut back, 5 bases at V and 5 bases at J, with 6 bases in the middle.

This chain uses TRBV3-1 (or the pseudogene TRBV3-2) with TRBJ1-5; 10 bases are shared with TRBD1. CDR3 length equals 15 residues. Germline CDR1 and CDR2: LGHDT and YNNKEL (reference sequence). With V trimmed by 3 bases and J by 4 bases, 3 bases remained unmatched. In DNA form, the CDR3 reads TGTGCCAGCAGCCACCGGGACAGGGGAAATCAGCCCCAGCATTTT. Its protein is CASSHRDRGNQPQHF.

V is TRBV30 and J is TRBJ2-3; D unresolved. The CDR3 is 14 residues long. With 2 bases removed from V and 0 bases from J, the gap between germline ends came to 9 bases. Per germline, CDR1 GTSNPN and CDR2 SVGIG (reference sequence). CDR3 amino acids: CAWSRRHSTDTQYF. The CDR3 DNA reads TGTGCCTGGAGTAGAAGACATAGCACAGATACGCAGTATTTT.

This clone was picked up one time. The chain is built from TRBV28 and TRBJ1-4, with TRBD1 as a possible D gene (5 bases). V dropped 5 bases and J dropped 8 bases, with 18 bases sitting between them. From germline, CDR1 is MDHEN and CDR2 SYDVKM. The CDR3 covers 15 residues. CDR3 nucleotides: TGTGCCAGCAGTGGGTCCGGGACGCCGAAAGAAAAACTGTTTTTT. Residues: CASSGSGTPKEKLFF.

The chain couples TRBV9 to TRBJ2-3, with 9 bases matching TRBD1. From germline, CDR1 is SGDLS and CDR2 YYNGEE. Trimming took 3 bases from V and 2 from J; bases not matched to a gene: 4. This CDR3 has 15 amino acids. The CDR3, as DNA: TGTGCCAGCAGCGCTGGGACAGGGATCACAGATACGCAGTATTTT. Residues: CASSAGTGITDTQYF.

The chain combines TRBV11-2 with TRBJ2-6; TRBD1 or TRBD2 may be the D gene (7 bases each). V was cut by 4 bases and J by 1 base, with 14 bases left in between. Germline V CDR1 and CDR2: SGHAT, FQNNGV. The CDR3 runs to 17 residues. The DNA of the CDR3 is TGTGCCAGCAGCTCCAGACAGGGAGGGTCTGGGGCCAACGTCCTGACTTTC. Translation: CASSSRQGGSGANVLTF.

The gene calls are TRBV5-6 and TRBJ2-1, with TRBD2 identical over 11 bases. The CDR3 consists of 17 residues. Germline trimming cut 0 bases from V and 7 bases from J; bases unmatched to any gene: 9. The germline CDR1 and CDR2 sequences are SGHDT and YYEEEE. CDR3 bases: TGTGCCAGCAGCTTGGGGTTGGCTAGCGGGGGGAATAATGAGCAGTTCTTC. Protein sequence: CASSLGLASGGNNEQFF.

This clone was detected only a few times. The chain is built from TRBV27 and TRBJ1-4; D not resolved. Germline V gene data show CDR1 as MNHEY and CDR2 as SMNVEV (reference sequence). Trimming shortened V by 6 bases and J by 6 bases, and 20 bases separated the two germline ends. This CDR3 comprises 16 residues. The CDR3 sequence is CASRRIRGGGDEKLFF. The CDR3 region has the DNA TGTGCCAGCAGACGTATTCGGGGAGGTGGAGATGAAAAACTGTTTTTT.

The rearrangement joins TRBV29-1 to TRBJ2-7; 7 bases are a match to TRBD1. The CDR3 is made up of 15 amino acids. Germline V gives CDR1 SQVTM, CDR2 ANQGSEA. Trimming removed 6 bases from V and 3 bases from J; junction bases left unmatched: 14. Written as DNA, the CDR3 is TGCAGCGTAGCCGGGAAGGGGGCTTCCAACTACGAGCAGTACTTC. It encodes CSVAGKGASNYEQYF.

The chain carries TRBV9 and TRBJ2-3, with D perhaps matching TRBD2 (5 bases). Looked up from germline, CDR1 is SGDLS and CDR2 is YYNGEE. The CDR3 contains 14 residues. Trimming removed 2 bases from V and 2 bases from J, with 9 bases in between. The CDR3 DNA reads TGTGCCAGCAGCGTGAATAGCGTCACAGATACGCAGTATTTT. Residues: CASSVNSVTDTQYF.

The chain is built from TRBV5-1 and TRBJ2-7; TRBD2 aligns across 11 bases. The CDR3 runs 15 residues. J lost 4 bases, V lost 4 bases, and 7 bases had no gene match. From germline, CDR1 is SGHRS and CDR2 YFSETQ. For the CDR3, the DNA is TGCGCCAGCAGCCTAGTAGCGGGAGGGCCGTACGAGCAGTACTTC. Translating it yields CASSLVAGGPYEQYF. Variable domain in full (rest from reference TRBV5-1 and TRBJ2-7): KAGVTQTPRYLIKTRGQQVTLSCSPISGHRSVSWYQQTPGQGLQFLFEYFSETQRNKGNFPGRFSGRQFSNSRSEMNVSTLELGDSALYLCASSLVAGGPYEQYFGPGTRLTVT.

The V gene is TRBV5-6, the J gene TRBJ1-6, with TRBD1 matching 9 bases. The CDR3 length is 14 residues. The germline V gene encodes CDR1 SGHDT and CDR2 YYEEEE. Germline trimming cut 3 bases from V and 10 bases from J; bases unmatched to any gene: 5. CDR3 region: CASSWDRERSPLHF. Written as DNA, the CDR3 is TGTGCCAGCAGCTGGGACAGGGAAAGATCACCCCTCCACTTT. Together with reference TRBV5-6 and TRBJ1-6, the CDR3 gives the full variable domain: DAGVTQSPTHLIKTRGQQVTLRCSPKSGHDTVSWYQQALGQGPQFIFQYYEEEERQRGNFPDRFSGHQFPNYSSELNVNALLLGDSALYLCASSWDRERSPLHFGNGTRLTVT.